The following is a T cell receptor (beta chain) sequence with its context. This clonotype was counted a few times. The antigen it binds to is not known. Per-base qualities were not stored, and no clone one base away is much larger. The sample's treatment or condition label, decoded: approximately 11-day PBMC culture with coronavirus spike peptide pools or control peptides (ViraFEST assay). The ViraFEST assay was used in the study, in which antigen-specific T cells were expanded with peptide pools and expanded clonotypes were subsequently identified by TCR sequencing. The convalescent patients' positive SARS-CoV-2 PCR tests were from March to December 2020, which was before the Alpha, Beta and Delta variants emerged in the United States. Each well held 2.2 million or so PBMCs cultured with around 10 ug/ml peptide pools in IMDM containing approximately 5% human AB serum and 8 to 10 IU/ml IL-2. Half of the culture medium was replaced with fresh IL-2-containing medium on days 3 and 7. After about 11 days of culture, CD4+ T cells were isolated by negative selection using the EasySep CD4+ T cell isolation kit. Ficoll-Paque Plus gradient centrifugation was used to isolate PBMCs from whole blood, and the isolated PBMCs were then either used fresh or cryopreserved at -140C. Triplicate wells were generally used for each culture condition.

The protocol used for the library was PCR. At the Johns Hopkins FTIC core, DNA from the cultured CD4+ T cells underwent TCR sequencing with the Oncomine TCR Beta short-read assay. The QIAamp micro DNA kit was used to extract genomic DNA from the cultured CD4+ T cells. The Oncomine TCR Beta libraries from cultured CD4+ T cells were pooled using unique dual indexes and then sequenced on an Illumina iSeq 100. In the paper's pipeline: Non-productive sequences were removed, and CDR3s that did not start with C, did not end with F or W, or were shorter than 7 amino acids were discarded. The MANAFEST web application was used to identify antigen-specific clonotypes by comparing peptide-stimulated wells against reference wells and other culture wells. An FDR below 0.05, an odds ratio above 5, and a productive frequency above 0.1% in at least two of three replicate wells were required for clones to be considered positive. Clonotypes that were significantly expanded in both SARS-CoV-2 spike wells and at least one common cold coronavirus spike condition were defined as cross-reactive. Using R version 3.6.1, CDR3 homology was evaluated through Levenshtein distances (stringdist) along with unrooted phylogenetic trees (ape). In-frame beta chains were kept once TCRdb had trimmed the public reads at Q25 with fastp and called clones with MiXCR. Here each entry gathers all rows of one CDR3 protein and keeps the most common genes and DNA. The V and J calls shown here were made by TCRdb, not taken from the authors' results. Counted in this sample were around 19,000 distinct CDR3 sequences; about 56% of them appeared once. Together, the top ten hold almost 6% of the sample.

These data belong to a study of vaccination and CD4 T cells after COVID-19 (dated 2022 in TCRdb). In terms of the full investigation: Every convalescent patient had a positive nasal swab PCR test for SARS-CoV-2, with mild disease in nine patients and severe disease in one. Six males and four females were included in the convalescent cohort, with two Hispanic individuals, seven Caucasians, two Asians and one multiracial person represented. Two doses of either the Pfizer-BioNTech BNT162b2 vaccine (n=8) or the Moderna mRNA-1273 vaccine (n=2) were administered to participants. Post-COVID blood samples from convalescent patients were collected a median of roughly 100 days after diagnosis, with a range of roughly 30 to 170 days. The time from the second vaccine dose to post-vaccine blood sampling had a median of roughly 72 days and ranged from roughly 12 to 241 days. Overlapping spike peptide pools from SARS-CoV-2 and from the common cold coronaviruses HCoV-NL63, HCoV-OC43 and HCoV-229E were used as culture stimuli. Control cultures received a CEFX viral epitope pool as the positive control, an HIV-1 Nef peptide pool as the negative control, or no peptide. In 10 COVID-19 convalescent patients and a few infection-naive healthy vaccine recipients, researchers compared the spike-specific CD4+ TCR repertoire from before mRNA vaccination with the repertoire from after.

Overall study outcomes, separate from this receptor: Among convalescent patients, a median about 90% of the SARS-CoV-2-reactive clones seen after vaccination appeared only after vaccination, which suggests priming specific to the vaccine. Although the median number of SARS-CoV-2-reactive clonotypes went up from 21 after infection to approximately 40 after vaccination, the increase was not significant. Only a relatively small number of convalescent patients were included in the study, and early timepoints following natural infection were not analyzed. In convalescent patients, nearly all vaccine-specific clones (304 of 307) were found to be mono-reactive for SARS-CoV-2 spike rather than cross-reactive with common cold coronaviruses.

V trim: 3 bases; J trim: 4 bases; unmatched bases: 8. The CDR3 has 17 amino acids, counting the end cysteine and phenylalanine. The sequence is cut down to CDR3 DNA, 51 bases in frame from base 1. This clonotype originated in a human donor who had recovered from COVID-19. The chain is encoded by TRBV12-3 or TRBV12-4 joined to TRBJ1-6, and 8 junctional nucleotides match TRBD1. The source material was CD4+ T cells from blood, cultured in vitro. The CDR3 region: CASSFGNRGIYNSPLHF. The nucleotide sequence reads TGTGCCAGCAGTTTCGGTAACAGGGGGATTTATAATTCACCCCTCCACTTT.